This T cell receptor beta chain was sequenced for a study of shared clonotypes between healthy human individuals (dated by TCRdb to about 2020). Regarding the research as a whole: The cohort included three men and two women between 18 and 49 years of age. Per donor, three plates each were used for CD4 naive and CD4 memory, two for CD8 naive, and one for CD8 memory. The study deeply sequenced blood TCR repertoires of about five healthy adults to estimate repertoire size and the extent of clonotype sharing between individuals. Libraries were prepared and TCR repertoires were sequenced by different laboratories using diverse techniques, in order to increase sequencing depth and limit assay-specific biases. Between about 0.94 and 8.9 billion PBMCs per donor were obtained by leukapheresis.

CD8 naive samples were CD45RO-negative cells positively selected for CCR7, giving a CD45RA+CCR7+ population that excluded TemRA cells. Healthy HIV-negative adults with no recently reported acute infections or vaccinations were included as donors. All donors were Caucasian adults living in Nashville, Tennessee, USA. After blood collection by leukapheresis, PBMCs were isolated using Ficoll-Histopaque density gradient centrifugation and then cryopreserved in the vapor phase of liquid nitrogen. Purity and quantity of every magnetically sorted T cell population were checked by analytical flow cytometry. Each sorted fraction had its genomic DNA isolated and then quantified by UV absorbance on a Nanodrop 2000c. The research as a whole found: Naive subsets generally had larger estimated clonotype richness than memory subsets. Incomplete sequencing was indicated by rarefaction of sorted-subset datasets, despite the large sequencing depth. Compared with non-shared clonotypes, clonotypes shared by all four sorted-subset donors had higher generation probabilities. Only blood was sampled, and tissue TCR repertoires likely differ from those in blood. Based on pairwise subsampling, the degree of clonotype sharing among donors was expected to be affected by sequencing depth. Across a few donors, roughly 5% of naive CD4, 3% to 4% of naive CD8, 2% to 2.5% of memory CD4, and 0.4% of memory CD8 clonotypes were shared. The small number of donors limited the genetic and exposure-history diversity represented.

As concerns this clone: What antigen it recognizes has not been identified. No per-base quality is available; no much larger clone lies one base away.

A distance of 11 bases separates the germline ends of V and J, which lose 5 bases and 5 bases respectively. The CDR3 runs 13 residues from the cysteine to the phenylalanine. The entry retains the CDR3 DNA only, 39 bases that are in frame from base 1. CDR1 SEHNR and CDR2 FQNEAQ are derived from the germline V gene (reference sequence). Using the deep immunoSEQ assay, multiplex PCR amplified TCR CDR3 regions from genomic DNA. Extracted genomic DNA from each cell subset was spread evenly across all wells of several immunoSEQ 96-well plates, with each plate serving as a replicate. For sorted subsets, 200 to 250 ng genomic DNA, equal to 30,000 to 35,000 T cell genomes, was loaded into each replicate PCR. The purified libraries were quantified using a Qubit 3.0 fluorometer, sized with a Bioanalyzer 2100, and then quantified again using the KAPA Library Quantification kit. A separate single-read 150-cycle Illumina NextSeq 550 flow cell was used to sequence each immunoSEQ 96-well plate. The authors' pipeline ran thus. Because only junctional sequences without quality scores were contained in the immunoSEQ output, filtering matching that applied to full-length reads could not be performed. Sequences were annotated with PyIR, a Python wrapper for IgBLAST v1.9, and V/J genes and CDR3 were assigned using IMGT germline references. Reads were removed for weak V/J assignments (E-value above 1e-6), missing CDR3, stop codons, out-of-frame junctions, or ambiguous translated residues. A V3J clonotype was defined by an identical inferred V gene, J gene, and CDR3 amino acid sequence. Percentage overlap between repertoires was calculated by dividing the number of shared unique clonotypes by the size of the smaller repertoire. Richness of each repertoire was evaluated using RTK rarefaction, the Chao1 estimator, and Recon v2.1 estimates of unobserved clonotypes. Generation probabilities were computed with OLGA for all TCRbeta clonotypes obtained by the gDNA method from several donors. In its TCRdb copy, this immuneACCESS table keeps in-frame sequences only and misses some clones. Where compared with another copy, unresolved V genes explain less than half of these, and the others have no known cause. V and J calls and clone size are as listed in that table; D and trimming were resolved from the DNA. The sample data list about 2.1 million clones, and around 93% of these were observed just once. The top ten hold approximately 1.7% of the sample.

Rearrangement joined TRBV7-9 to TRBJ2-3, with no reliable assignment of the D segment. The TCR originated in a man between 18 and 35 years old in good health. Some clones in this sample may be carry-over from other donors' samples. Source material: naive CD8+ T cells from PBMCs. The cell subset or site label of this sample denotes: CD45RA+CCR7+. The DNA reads TGTGCCAGCAGCCCCCCCGTTGGAGATACGCAGTATTTT. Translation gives CASSPPVGDTQYF.